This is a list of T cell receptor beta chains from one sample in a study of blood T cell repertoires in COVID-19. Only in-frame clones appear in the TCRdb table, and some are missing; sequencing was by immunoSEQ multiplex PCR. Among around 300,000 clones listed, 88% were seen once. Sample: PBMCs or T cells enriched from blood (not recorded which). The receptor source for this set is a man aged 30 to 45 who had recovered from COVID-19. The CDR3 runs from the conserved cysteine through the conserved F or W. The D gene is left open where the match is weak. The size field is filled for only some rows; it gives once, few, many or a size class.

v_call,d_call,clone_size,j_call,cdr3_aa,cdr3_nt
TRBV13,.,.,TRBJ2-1,CASSLAGYNEQFF,TGTGCCAGCAGCTTAGCGGGGTACAATGAGCAGTTCTTC
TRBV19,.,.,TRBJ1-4,CASSLRQEYDEKLFF,TGTGCCAGTAGCCTACGACAGGAATATGATGAAAAACTGTTTTTT
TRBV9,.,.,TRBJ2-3,CASSVQGFTDTQYF,TGTGCCAGCAGCGTCCAGGGGTTCACAGATACGCAGTATTTT
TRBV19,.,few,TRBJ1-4,CASSSPRGNNEKLFF,TGTGCCAGTAGTAGTCCCCGTGGCAATAACGAAAAACTGTTTTTT
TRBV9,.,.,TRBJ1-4,CARIPHRDIDNEKLFF,TGTGCCAGGATCCCTCACCGGGACATAGATAATGAAAAACTGTTTTTT
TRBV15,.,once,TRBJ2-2,CATGKDKQWELFF,TGTGCCACAGGGAAGGACAAACAATGGGAGCTGTTTTTT
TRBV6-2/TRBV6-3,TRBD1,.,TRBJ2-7,CASSYGTEGYEQYF,TGTGCCAGCAGTTACGGGACAGAGGGGTACGAGCAGTACTTC
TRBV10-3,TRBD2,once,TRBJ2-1,CAIGSREGYNEQFF,TGTGCCATCGGAAGTAGGGAGGGATACAATGAGCAGTTCTTC
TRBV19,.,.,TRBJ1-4,CASSIPHYKLENEKLFF,TGTGCCAGTAGTATACCCCACTATAAGCTCGAGAATGAAAAACTGTTTTTT
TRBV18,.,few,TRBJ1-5,CASSPLGSVYQPQHF,TGTGCCAGCTCACCTTTAGGCAGCGTCTATCAGCCCCAGCATTTT
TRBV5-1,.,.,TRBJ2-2,CASSFGATNTGELFF,TGCGCCAGCAGCTTTGGGGCAACGAACACCGGGGAGCTGTTTTTT
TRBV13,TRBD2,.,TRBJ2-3,CASSFGPTGLAGGGTDTQYF,TGTGCCAGCAGCTTTGGACCGACGGGACTAGCGGGGGGGGGCACAGATACGCAGTATTTT
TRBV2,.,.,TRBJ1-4,CASIDRRTNEKLFF,TGTGCCAGCATCGACAGGAGAACTAATGAAAAACTGTTTTTT
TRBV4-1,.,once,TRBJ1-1,CASSQEGAMNTEAFF,TGCGCCAGCAGCCAAGAGGGGGCCATGAACACTGAAGCTTTCTTT
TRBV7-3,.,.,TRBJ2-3,CASSLTAGISTDTQYF,TGTGCCAGCAGCTTAACCGCGGGGATAAGCACAGATACGCAGTATTTT
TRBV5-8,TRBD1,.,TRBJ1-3,CASSRDSGASGNTIYF,TGTGCCAGCAGCCGGGACAGCGGTGCATCTGGAAACACCATATATTTT
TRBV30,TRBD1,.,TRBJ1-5,CAWSGTGGHQPQHF,TGTGCCTGGAGCGGGACAGGGGGTCATCAGCCCCAGCATTTT
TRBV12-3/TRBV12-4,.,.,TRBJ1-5,CASSLSTQPQHF,TGTGCCAGCAGCCTCAGTACGCAGCCCCAGCATTTT
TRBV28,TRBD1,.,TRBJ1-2,CASSLFGTGGYGYTF,TGTGCCAGCAGTTTATTCGGGACAGGGGGGTATGGCTACACCTTC
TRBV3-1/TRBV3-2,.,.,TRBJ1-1,CASSPSGAEAFF,TGTGCCAGCAGCCCCTCGGGGGCTGAAGCTTTCTTT
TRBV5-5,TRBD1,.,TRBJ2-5,CASSGLTGLETQYF,TGTGCCAGCAGCGGACTGACAGGGCTCGAGACCCAGTACTTC
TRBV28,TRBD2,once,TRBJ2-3,CASSSSGGGADTQYF,TGTGCCAGCAGTTCCTCGGGGGGGGGAGCAGATACGCAGTATTTT
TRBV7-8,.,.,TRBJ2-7,CASSRKTTASYEQYF,TGTGCCAGCAGCCGTAAGACGACAGCTTCCTACGAGCAGTACTTC
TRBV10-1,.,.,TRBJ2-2,CASRPGLNTGELFF,TGCGCCAGCAGACCGGGACTTAACACCGGGGAGCTGTTTTTT
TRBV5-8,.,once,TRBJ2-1,CASSLQGGNEQFF,TGTGCCAGCAGCTTGCAAGGGGGCAATGAGCAGTTCTTC
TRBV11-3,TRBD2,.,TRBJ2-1,CASSLDLAGGIDEQFF,TGTGCCAGCAGCTTAGATCTGGCGGGGGGGATCGATGAGCAGTTCTTC
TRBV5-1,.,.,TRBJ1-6,CASRTTDYNSPLHF,TGCGCCAGCCGAACGACAGACTATAATTCACCCCTCCACTTT
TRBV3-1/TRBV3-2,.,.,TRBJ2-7,CASSQLDSSYEQYF,TGTGCCAGCAGCCAACTGGACAGCTCCTACGAGCAGTACTTC
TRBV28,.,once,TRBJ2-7,CASSLAGNYEQYF,TGTGCCAGCAGTTTGGCTGGTAACTACGAGCAGTACTTC
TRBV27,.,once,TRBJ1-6,CASSLSAGYNSPLHF,TGTGCCAGCAGTTTATCGGCAGGATATAATTCACCCCTCCACTTT
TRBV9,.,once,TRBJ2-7,CASSVAGTPYEQYF,TGTGCCAGCAGCGTAGCTGGGACACCTTACGAGCAGTACTTC
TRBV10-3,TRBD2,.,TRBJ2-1,CAISDPSGGAGEQFF,TGTGCCATCAGTGACCCTAGCGGGGGGGCCGGTGAGCAGTTCTTC
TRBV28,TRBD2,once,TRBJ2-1,CASSPIAGASYNEQFF,TGTGCCAGCAGCCCGATAGCGGGGGCCTCCTACAATGAGCAGTTCTTC
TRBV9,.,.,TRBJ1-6,CASSVGDTSSYNSPLHF,TGTGCCAGCAGCGTAGGGGACACGAGCTCCTATAATTCACCCCTCCACTTT
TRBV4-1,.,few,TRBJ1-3,CASSPVGEAYSGNTIYF,TGCGCCAGCAGCCCGGTCGGGGAGGCTTACTCTGGAAACACCATATATTTT
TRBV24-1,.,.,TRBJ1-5,CATSDLGAGDGNQPQHF,TGTGCCACCAGTGATTTAGGGGCAGGGGACGGCAATCAGCCCCAGCATTTT
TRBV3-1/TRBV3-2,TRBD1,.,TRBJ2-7,CASSRDRAEQYF,TGTGCCAGCAGCAGAGACAGGGCCGAGCAGTACTTC
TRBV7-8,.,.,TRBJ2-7,CASSLRGTYEQYF,TGTGCCAGCAGCTTAAGGGGAACCTACGAGCAGTACTTC
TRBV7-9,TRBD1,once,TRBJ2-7,CASSLTRDRGNEQYF,TGTGCCAGCAGCTTAACCCGGGACAGGGGCAACGAGCAGTACTTC
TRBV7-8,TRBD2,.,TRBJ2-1,CASSLAPGLAVGQFF,TGTGCCAGCAGCTTAGCCCCGGGACTAGCGGTAGGGCAGTTCTTC
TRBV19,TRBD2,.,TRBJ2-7,CASSPTDRTSVYEQYF,TGTGCCAGTAGTCCCACGGATAGGACTAGCGTCTACGAGCAGTACTTC
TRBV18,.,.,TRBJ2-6,CASSPTVVFGANVLTF,TGTGCCAGCTCACCAACGGTCGTCTTTGGGGCCAACGTCCTGACTTTC
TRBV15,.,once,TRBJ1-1,CATSRDLAGKGTAFF,TGTGCCACCAGCAGAGATTTGGCGGGAAAAGGGACGGCTTTCTTT
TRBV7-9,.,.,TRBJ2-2,CASSSAPQGHNTGELFF,TGTGCCAGCAGCTCGGCTCCACAGGGCCACAACACCGGGGAGCTGTTTTTT
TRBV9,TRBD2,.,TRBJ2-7,CASSRLASGSSYEQYF,TGTGCCAGCAGTCGTTTGGCGAGCGGGAGCTCCTACGAGCAGTACTTC
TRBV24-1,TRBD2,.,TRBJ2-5,CATSDLQSGGTYF,TGTGCCACCAGTGATTTACAAAGCGGGGGGACGTACTTC
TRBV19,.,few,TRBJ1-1,CASSPLIPNTEAFF,TGTGCCAGTAGTCCTCTTATCCCGAACACTGAAGCTTTCTTT
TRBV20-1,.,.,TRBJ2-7,CSALYYEQYF,TGCAGTGCTCTTTACTACGAGCAGTACTTC
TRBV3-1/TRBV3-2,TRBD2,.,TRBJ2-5,CASSQLAGGRETQYF,TGTGCCAGCAGCCAGCTAGCGGGGGGCAGGGAGACCCAGTACTTC
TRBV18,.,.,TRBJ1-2,CASSPSRGNGYTF,TGTGCCAGCTCACCCAGCAGGGGCAATGGCTACACCTTC
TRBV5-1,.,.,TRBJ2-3,CASSLRQSTDTQYF,TGCGCCAGCAGCCTCCGTCAGAGCACAGATACGCAGTATTTT